This T cell receptor (beta chain) stems from a study of molecular identifiers for immune sequencing clone quantification. TCRdb passed the PCR reads through MiXCR, listing each CDR3 protein once. The table shows hundreds of thousands of distinct CDR3 sequences, with about 25% occurring only once. This CDR3 has 12 amino acids. The germline V and J ends were trimmed by 0 bases and 8 bases, with 4 bases remaining between them. Germline loops: CDR1 MGHRA, CDR2 YSYEKL. The specimen was naive CD8+ T cells from blood, with Jurkat cell RNA spiked in. As for subset: FACS-sorted CD8+CD4-CCR7+CD45RA+ naive T cells. The clonotype originates from a human donor in good health. Some libraries in this study had Jurkat cell RNA spiked in. The chain carries TRBV4-1 and TRBJ1-4; unclear D gene. For the CDR3, the DNA is TGCGCCAGCAGCCAAGATTGGGAAAAACTGTTTTTT. This sequence encodes CASSQDWEKLFF.